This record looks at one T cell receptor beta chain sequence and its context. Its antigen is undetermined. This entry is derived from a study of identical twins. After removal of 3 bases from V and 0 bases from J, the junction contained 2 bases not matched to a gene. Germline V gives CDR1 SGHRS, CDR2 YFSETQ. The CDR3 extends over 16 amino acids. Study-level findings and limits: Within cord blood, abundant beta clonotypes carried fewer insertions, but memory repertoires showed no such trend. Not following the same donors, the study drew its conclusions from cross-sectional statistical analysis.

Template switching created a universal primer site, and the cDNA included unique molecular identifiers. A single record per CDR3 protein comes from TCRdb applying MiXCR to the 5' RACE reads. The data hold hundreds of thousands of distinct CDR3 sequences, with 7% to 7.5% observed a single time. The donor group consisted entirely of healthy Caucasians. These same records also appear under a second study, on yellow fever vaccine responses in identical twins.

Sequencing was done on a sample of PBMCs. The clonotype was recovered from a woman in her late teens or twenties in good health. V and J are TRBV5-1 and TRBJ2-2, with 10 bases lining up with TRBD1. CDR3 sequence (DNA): TGCGCCAGCAGCTATGGGACAGGGGCGAACACCGGGGAGCTGTTTTTT. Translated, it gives CASSYGTGANTGELFF.